The 10 T cell receptor beta chains below all came from one sample that was sequenced in a study of pediatric ulcerative colitis. This table comes from immunoSEQ multiplex PCR, and its TCRdb copy is limited to in-frame clones, with some not included. This sample carries tens of thousands of clones, roughly 70% of them seen once, and the ten largest clones take 8% to 9.5%. During colonoscopy, one to two rectal pinch biopsies were collected. Sequences were obtained from gut tissue. These receptors all stem from a boy aged 5 to 17 with severe ulcerative colitis.

The genes are TRBV5-1 and TRBJ2-5; no clear D gene. Germline V gives CDR1 SGHRS, CDR2 YFSETQ. The ends were cut back, 0 bases at V and 1 base at J, with 7 bases in the middle. CDR3 size: 14 residues. The CDR3 loop reads CASSLEALQETQYF. As DNA, the CDR3 is TGCGCCAGCAGCTTGGAGGCACTCCAAGAGACCCAGTACTTC.

This clone is a singleton in its sample. The J gene is TRBJ2-5, the V gene TRBV14; D remains ambiguous. Per the germline V gene, CDR1 is SGHDN and CDR2 is FVKESK. Trimming removed 3 bases at V and 2 bases at J, with 7 bases between. The CDR3 runs to 13 residues. Written as DNA, the CDR3 is TGTGCCAGCAGCCAGAGTGGACAAGAGACCCAGTACTTC. Translated: CASSQSGQETQYF.

The J gene is TRBJ2-5, the V gene TRBV5-1; 7 positions agree with TRBD1. The CDR3 consists of 14 residues. Germline CDR1 and CDR2: SGHRS and YFSETQ. V lost 4 bases to trimming and J lost 5 bases; unmatched junction nucleotides: 8. The CDR3 protein is CASSARQGRETQYF. The DNA for the CDR3 is TGCGCCAGCAGCGCCCGACAGGGTCGGGAGACCCAGTACTTC.

This clone was detected only once. CDR3 residues: CASGSGPTGELFF. CDR3 sequence (DNA): TGCGCCAGCGGGTCGGGGCCCACCGGGGAGCTGTTTTTT. The chain couples TRBV5-1 to TRBJ2-2; D is possibly TRBD1 or TRBD2 (5 bases each). Germline CDR1 is SGHRS and CDR2 is YFSETQ. The CDR3 consists of 13 residues. V was trimmed by 7 bases and J by 4 bases, leaving 11 bases between them.

V usage is TRBV7-9 and J usage is TRBJ1-3, with 8 bases that match TRBD1. Germline V gene data show CDR1 as SEHNR and CDR2 as FQNEAQ (reference sequence). V gave up 6 bases and J gave up 2 bases; unmatched junction bases: 6. This CDR3 contains 15 residues. Here the CDR3 DNA reads TGTGCCAGCAGTCCCGGACAGGGTGCTGGAAACACCATATATTTT. Amino acids: CASSPGQGAGNTIYF.

This rearrangement joins TRBV28 to TRBJ2-7; TRBD1 aligns across 9 bases. Germline V gene lookup returns CDR1 MDHEN and CDR2 SYDVKM. Losses at the gene ends were 5 bases for V and 6 bases for J; bases not matched to a gene: 11. CDR3 size: 15 residues. CDR3 DNA sequence: TGTGCCAGCAGTGGACCGGGACAGGGAATCGGCGAGCAGTACTTC. It is translated as CASSGPGQGIGEQYF.

The rearrangement joins TRBV28 to TRBJ2-7, with D perhaps matching TRBD1 (5 bases). The CDR3 contains 14 residues. Germline CDR1 reads MDHEN; CDR2 reads SYDVKM. Deletions cut 1 base from V and 2 bases from J, with 9 bases between. The CDR3 sequence: CASSLLTDTYEQYF. The CDR3 DNA follows: TGTGCCAGCAGTTTATTGACAGATACCTACGAGCAGTACTTC. Based on the CDR3 plus reference TRBV28 and TRBJ2-7, the full variable domain is DVKVTQSSRYLVKRTGEKVFLECVQDMDHENMFWYRQDPGLGLRLIYFSYDVKMKEKGDIPEGYSVSREKKERFSLILESASTNQTSMYLCASSLLTDTYEQYFGPGTRLTVT.

CDR3 DNA sequence: TGTGCCAGCAGTTTGGAGCAGGGGGGTCAAGGCTACACCTTC. Its protein product is CASSLEQGGQGYTF. The V and J genes are TRBV6-1 and TRBJ1-2; 7 nucleotides line up with TRBD1. With V trimmed by 5 bases and J by 8 bases, 11 bases remained unmatched. CDR1 is MNHNS and CDR2 is SASEGT in the germline V gene. This CDR3 spans 14 amino acids.

The gene calls are TRBV7-9 and TRBJ2-7; 7 nucleotides align to TRBD2. Trimming took 6 bases from V and 3 from J; bases not matched to a gene: 20. The CDR3 covers 18 residues. Per germline, CDR1 SEHNR and CDR2 FQNEAQ (reference sequence). This CDR3 reads CASSSTGLVEARSYEQYF. CDR3 DNA: TGTGCCAGCAGTTCTACTGGACTAGTGGAGGCAAGAAGCTACGAGCAGTACTTC. Full variable domain (missing parts from reference TRBV7-9 and TRBJ2-7): DTGVSQNPRHKITKRGQNVTFRCDPISEHNRLYWYRQTLGQGPEFLTYFQNEAQLEKSRLLSDRFSAERPKGSFSTLEIQRTEQGDSAMYLCASSSTGLVEARSYEQYFGPGTRLTVT.

The V call is TRBV28, the J call TRBJ1-5; 8 bases are a match to TRBD1. Germline lookup yields CDR1 MDHEN and CDR2 SYDVKM. The CDR3 sequence is 15 residues long. V shed 7 bases and J 2 bases; nucleotides not matched to a gene: 7. The CDR3 DNA reads as TGTGCCAGCACCCTAACAGGGGGACGCAATCAGCCCCAGCATTTT. Its protein product is CASTLTGGRNQPQHF.